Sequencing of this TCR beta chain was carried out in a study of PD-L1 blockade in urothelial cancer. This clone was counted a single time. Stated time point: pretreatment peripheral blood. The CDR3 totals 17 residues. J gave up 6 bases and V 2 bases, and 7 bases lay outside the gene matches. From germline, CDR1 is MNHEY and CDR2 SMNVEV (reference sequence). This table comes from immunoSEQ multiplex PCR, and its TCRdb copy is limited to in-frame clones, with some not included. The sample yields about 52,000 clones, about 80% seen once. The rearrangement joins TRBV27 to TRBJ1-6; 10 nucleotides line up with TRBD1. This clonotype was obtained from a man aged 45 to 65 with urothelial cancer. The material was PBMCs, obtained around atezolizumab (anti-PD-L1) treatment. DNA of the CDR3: TGTGCCAGCAGTTTAGAGGGACAGGGGTTTAGTAATTCACCCCTCCACTTT. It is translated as CASSLEGQGFSNSPLHF.